This entry describes one TCR beta chain. These data come from a study of blood T cell repertoires in COVID-19. Looking at the study overall: Donors in the United States, Italy and Spain gave samples during acute or convalescent COVID-19. Sources were T cells, B-cell-depleted T cells, or PBMCs; the material itself was cDNA or gDNA.

Methods used by the authors: Reference gene primer amplification in the assay estimated nucleated cell counts. Sequencing used immunoSEQ multiplex PCR; TCRdb keeps in-frame clones, though not all of them. The V and J calls and the clone size are those of that table, but D and trimming were determined from the DNA. This sample yields about 89,000 clones, of which roughly 80% are seen a single time; around 21% belongs to the top ten. From germline, CDR1 is SGHNT and CDR2 YYREEE (reference sequence). Trimming stripped 0 bases from V and 5 bases from J, with 11 bases between. The CDR3 consists of 14 residues.

This rearrangement joins TRBV5-4 to TRBJ1-2; perhaps TRBD1 as D (5 bases). This receptor was obtained from a woman of 80 years or more with acute or convalescent COVID-19. The sequenced sample was peripheral blood. CDR3 residues: CASSLDGEGYGYTF. The CDR3, as DNA: TGTGCCAGCAGCTTGGATGGGGAGGGGTATGGCTACACCTTC.